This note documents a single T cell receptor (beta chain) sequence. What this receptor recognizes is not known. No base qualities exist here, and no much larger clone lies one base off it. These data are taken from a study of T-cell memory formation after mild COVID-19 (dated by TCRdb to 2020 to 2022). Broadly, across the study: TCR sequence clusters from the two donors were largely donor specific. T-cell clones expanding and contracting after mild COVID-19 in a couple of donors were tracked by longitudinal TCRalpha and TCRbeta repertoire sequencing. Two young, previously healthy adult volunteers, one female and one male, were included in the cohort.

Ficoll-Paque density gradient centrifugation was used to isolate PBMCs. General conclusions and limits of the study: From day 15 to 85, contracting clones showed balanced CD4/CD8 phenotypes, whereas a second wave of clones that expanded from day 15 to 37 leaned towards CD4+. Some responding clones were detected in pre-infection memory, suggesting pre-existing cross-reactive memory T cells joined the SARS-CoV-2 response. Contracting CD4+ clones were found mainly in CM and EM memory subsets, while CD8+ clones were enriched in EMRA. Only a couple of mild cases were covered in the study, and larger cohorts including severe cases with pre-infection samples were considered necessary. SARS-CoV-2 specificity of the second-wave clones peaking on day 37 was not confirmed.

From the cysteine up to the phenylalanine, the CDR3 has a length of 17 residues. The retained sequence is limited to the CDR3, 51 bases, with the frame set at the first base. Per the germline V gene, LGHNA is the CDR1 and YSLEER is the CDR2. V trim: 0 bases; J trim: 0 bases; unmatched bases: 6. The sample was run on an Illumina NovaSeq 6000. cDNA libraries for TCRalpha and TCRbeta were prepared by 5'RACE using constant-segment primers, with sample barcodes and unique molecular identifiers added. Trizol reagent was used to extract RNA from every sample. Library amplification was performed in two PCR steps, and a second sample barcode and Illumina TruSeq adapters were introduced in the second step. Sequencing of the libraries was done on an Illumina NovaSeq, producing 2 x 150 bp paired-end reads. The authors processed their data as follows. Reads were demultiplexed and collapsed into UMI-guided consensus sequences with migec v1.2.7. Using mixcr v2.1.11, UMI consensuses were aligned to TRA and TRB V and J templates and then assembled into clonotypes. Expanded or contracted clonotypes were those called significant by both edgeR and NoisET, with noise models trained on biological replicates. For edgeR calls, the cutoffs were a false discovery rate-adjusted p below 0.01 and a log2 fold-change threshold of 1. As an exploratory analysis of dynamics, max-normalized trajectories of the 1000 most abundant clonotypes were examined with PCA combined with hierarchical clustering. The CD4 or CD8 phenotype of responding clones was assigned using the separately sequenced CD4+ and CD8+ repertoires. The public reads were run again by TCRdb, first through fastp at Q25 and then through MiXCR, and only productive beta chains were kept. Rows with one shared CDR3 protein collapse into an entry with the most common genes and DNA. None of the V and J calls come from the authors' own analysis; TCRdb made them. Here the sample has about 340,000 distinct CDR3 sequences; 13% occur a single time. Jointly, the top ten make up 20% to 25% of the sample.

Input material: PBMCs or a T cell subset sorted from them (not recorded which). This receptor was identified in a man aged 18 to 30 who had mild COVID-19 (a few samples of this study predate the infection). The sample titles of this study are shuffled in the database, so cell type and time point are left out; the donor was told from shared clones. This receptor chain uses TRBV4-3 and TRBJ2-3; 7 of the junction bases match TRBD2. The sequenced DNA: TGCGCCAGCAGCCAAGAAGGGACGGGGGGAAGCACAGATACGCAGTATTTT. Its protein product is CASSQEGTGGSTDTQYF.